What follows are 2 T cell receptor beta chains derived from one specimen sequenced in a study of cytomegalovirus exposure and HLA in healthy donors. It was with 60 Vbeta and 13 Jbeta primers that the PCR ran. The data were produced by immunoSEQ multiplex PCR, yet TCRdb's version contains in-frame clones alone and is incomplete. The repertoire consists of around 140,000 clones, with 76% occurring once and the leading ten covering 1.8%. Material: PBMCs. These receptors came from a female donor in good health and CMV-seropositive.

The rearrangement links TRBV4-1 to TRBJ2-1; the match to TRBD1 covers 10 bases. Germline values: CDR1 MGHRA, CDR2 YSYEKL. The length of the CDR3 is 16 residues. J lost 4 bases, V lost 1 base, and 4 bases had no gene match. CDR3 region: CASSQVAGQGYNEQFF. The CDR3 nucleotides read TGCGCCAGCAGCCAAGTAGCGGGACAGGGGTACAATGAGCAGTTCTTC.

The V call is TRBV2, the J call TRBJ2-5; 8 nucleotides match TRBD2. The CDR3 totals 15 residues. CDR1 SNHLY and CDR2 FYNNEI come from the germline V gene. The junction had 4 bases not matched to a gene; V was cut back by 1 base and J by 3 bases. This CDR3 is CASSEVGGGKETQYF. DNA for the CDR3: TGTGCCAGCAGTGAAGTCGGGGGGGGTAAAGAGACCCAGTACTTC.